This T cell receptor beta chain originates from a study of blood T cell repertoires in COVID-19. Study overall: In each case, the material was cDNA or gDNA derived from T cells, B-cell-depleted T cells, or PBMCs.

Sequencing used immunoSEQ multiplex PCR; TCRdb keeps in-frame clones, though not all of them. The repertoire has approximately 270,000 clones, 85% to 90% of them found once; the top ten carry about 0.8%. The CDR3 covers 16 residues. Germline V lookup: CDR1 SGHTA, CDR2 FQGTGA. Trimming cost V 5 bases and J 7 bases; bases outside gene matches: 8. This sequence joins TRBV7-3 and TRBJ1-6; 10 nucleotides agree with TRBD1. Material for sequencing was peripheral blood. The sequence was collected from a young man with acute or convalescent COVID-19. This chain's CDR3 is CASSTTGGAGNSPLHF. The DNA of the CDR3 is TGTGCCAGCAGCACGACAGGGGGCGCGGGGAATTCACCCCTCCACTTT. Filled out from reference TRBV7-3 and TRBJ1-6, the complete variable domain reads GAGVSQTPSNKVTEKGKYVELRCDPISGHTALYWYRQSLGQGPEFLIYFQGTGAADDSGLPNDRFFAVRPEGSVSTLKIQRTERGDSAVYLCASSTTGGAGNSPLHFGNGTRLTVT.